This TCR beta chain comes out of a study of cytomegalovirus exposure and HLA in healthy donors (dated by TCRdb to about 2017). As for the study more broadly: In an earlier analysis of approximately 500 of the donors, less than 350 Gb of sequence data and just under 120 million unique TCR beta sequences from about 179 million T cells were reported. An early release covering about 600 HLA-typed donors comprised approximately 300 gigabases of sequencing data and around 80 million unique TCR sequences. Of the 398 genotyped donors, 65% to 90% were placed in the genetic ancestry cluster associated with self-reported Caucasian donors. The study aimed to test whether cataloging public T cell receptors could reveal signatures of past pathogen exposure. The T cell repertoires of 666 subjects were profiled by immunosequencing and related to cytomegalovirus serostatus. Besides the first cohort of some 670 subjects, a separate validation cohort made up of over 100 different subjects was used. To predict cytomegalovirus infection status, the study brought together high-throughput TCR immunosequencing, statistical association of individual TCRs with disease status, and machine learning. In a later analysis, previously published TCR beta repertoires from 666 donors were re-analyzed and high-resolution HLA genotyping was added so that TCR occurrence patterns could be studied. In the later analysis, no new phenotypic data were used to find candidate immune exposures; instead, reliance was placed on TCR beta sequences and their occurrence across donors. To decide whether each TCR beta V gene segment behaved as functional or pseudogenic, an earlier analysis of nearly 600 of the donors relied on high-throughput TCR beta sequencing. Alongside the repertoire data, information on donor age, sex, ethnicity and CMV serostatus was compiled. A later genetic analysis took genome-wide SNP genotypes for about three fifths of the 666 donors and used that subset as a discovery cohort. All discovery cohort repertoires had been generated using a single sequencing platform. Class I and class II HLA loci were covered by the typing at four-digit resolution. Typing coverage differed by locus: A, B, C, DRB1 and DQB1 were typed in about 629-640 donors, DQA1 in 522, DPA1 in 600 to 610, and DPB1 in 400 to 480. Because of strong linkage in the cohort, five DR-DQ haplotypes were treated as single units for association and clustering. Among 398 genotyped donors of the cohort, an average of about 240,000 unique TCR beta nucleotide sequences were sequenced per donor, 15% to 20% of them non-productive. General findings and caveats noted by the study authors: Compared with the 666-donor mean, donors in an Asian-associated ancestry cluster had fewer N-insertions in productive TCRs, according to a later genetic analysis. Compared with equally common non-associated chains, HLA-associated TCR beta chains in a later analysis were more clonally expanded and had lower generation probabilities. In an earlier analysis of around 500 of the donors, most TCR beta V segments appeared in productive rearrangements about 87% or about 30% of the time, broadly matching IMGT annotations. According to the authors, the approach could potentially be generalized to other disease states and immunological phenotypes. Roughly uniform sequencing depth across donors was assumed in presence/absence analyses, although this assumption may not hold. A later genetic analysis associated a missense DCLRE1C variant with V-gene and J-gene trimming of TCR beta chains, and an independent cohort replicated the association. A group of highly shared sequence variants was considered likely to be a technical artifact of the sequencing pipeline. According to a later analysis, parvovirus B19, influenza, CMV and Epstein-Barr virus appeared linked to several top co-occurrence clusters. In a later analysis, most CMV-associated TCR beta chains were found to appear HLA-restricted, with HLA associations seemingly driven largely by CMV exposure. The classifier was reported to diagnose cytomegalovirus status with high specificity and sensitivity in both the original and validation cohorts. Linkage disequilibrium might explain the correlated functional status among segregating V segments, but an unknown experimental factor could not be excluded. Immune exposure information for the cohort was limited to CMV serostatus. Specific HLA alleles were associated with over 15,000 TCR beta sequences at a false discovery rate of 0.05 in a later analysis. The earlier analysis of some 540 of the donors excluded around 17 rarely observed V segments, including chromosome 9 orphons, because counts were too low. While some public TCRs were present in many individuals, most TCR sequences turned up only very rarely across donors. In a later analysis, TCR association rates were found to vary across HLA loci, with the most associated TCRs seen for DRB1 alleles and the fewest for HLA-C alleles. Because some donors lacked HLA typing at each locus, the association tests relied only on the typed subset. A further reported finding was that TCR beta sequences accurately predicted the HLA-A and HLA-B alleles for most subjects in the first cohort. This cohort had only TCR beta chains sequenced, and the lack of alpha or paired-chain data limited which features could be detected. A few of the identified cytomegalovirus-associated TCR beta chains were confirmed in vitro to be specific for cytomegalovirus antigens. Strong co-occurrence of HLA alleles, especially DR and DQ, made assigning TCR associations to individual alleles difficult. The study listed 150 to 200 TCR beta chains as associated with cytomegalovirus.

This clone has a single count. Its antigen is unknown. The sample holds no much larger clone one base away, and base qualities are not on file. In total, more than 500 healthy bone marrow donors made up the cohort. At the time of sampling, every cohort member was nominally healthy, though immune exposures that went unrecorded were likely present. The donor tested CMV seronegative and was one of the 352 seronegative cohort members. Each donor provided a peripheral blood sample, and peripheral blood mononuclear cells were used for TCR beta sequencing. The Qiagen DNeasy Blood Extraction Kit was used to extract genomic DNA from the blood cell samples. Libraries were made using the immunoSEQ multiplex PCR assay. A mixture of 60 forward primers for TCR Vbeta segments and 13 reverse primers for TCR Jbeta segments was used in the multiplex PCR. The CDR3 region of rearranged TCR beta genes was amplified from genomic DNA by a multiplex PCR assay. Amplified TCR beta libraries were sequenced as 87-base-pair reads on the Illumina HiSeq System. On the authors' methods: In a later analysis, tens of millions of unique TCR beta chains were counted across the 650 to 750 repertoires, and around 10 million of these chains were shared by at least two donors. To remove PCR and sequencing errors, raw reads were error-corrected and collapsed into unique sequences using a nearest-neighbor algorithm that merged closely related sequences. Alignment of CDR3 sequences to IMGT reference sequences was used to assign V, D and J gene segments. For a sequence to be retained, at least a six-nucleotide match to both a V gene segment and a J gene segment was required. A rearrangement was called productive if the CDR3 had no stop codons and remained in frame with V and J, and every other rearrangement was called non-productive. Following IMGT convention, CDR3 was defined as the stretch from the second conserved V-encoded cysteine to the conserved J-encoded phenylalanine. Sequences without an unambiguous match to a single V gene segment were excluded from the earlier analysis of approximately 560 of the donors. In an earlier analysis of some 590 of the donors, a V segment was called functional when productive rearrangements were above 56.7%, and segregating when the standard deviation between donors exceeded 5%. To diagnose cytomegalovirus status from the catalog of TCR beta chain sequences, a statistical classification framework was built. A later analysis assigned V and J genes by comparing TCR nucleotide sequences with IMGT/GENE-DB human TR gene sequences. A later analysis assigned CDR3 sequences and most-parsimonious VDJ recombination scenarios with the TCRdist pipeline. A later analysis defined each TCR beta chain by its CDR3 amino acid sequence plus V-gene family, and excluded reads lacking a unique V-gene family. As a way to deal with suspected cross-contamination and a sequencing artifact, a later analysis dropped 450 to 600 nucleotide sequences that were highly shared and had low generation probability. In a later analysis, a clonal expansion index for each public chain was calculated from normalized within-repertoire ranks of inferred template counts. In a later analysis, generation probabilities were computed using a VDJ recombination model fitted to out-of-frame rearrangements, and the results were checked against IGoR. A later analysis scored TCR-TCR, TCR-HLA and TCR-CMV co-occurrence with hypergeometric tests, applying a repertoire-size bias correction to TCR pairs. A later analysis estimated false discovery rates by permuting HLA or CMV assignments 20 times. In a later analysis, co-occurring TCRs were grouped using DBSCAN, and TCRdist sequence similarity was added for clustering within HLA-allele-positive subsets. For co-occurrence clustering, repertoires with fewer than 30,000 or more than 120,000 public chains were excluded, along with roughly 5 repertoires with anomalous nucleotide sharing. The table comes from immuneACCESS by way of TCRdb, which keeps in-frame sequences with V and J called. Part of the clones is missing from these tables; in studies checked, under half for an unresolved V gene and the rest for unknown reasons. V, J and clone size are taken as reported in that table, and D and trimming were inferred from the DNA itself. The sample table shows about 160,000 clones, and about 71% are seen once. The top ten hold more than 2.5% of the sample.

The source material was PBMCs. This receptor was identified in a woman aged 25 to 39 in good health and CMV-seronegative.

CDR3 protein: CASTLPGQGPNYGYTF. In nucleotides, the sequence is TGTGCCAGCACCCTCCCGGGACAGGGTCCCAACTATGGCTACACCTTC. Recombination linked TRBV28 to TRBJ1-2; TRBD1 agrees with 9 junctional bases. Based on the germline V gene, the CDR1 and CDR2 sequences are MDHEN and SYDVKM. The CDR3 sequence holds 16 residues, the cysteine and phenylalanine included. Only the CDR3 DNA is retained, 48 bases long and in frame from the first base. Here V drops 7 bases and J drops 2 bases, and the junction holds 11 bases not matched to any gene.